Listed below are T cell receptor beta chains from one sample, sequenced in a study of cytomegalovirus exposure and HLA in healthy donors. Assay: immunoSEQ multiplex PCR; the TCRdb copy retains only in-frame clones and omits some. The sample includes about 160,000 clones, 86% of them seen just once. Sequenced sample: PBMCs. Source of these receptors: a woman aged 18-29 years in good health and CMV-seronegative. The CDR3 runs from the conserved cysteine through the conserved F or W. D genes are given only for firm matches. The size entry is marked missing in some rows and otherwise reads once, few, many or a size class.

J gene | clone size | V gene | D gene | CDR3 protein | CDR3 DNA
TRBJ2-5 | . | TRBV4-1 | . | CASSLRGVWGETQYF | TGCGCCAGCAGCCTCAGGGGGGTGTGGGGAGAGACCCAGTACTTC
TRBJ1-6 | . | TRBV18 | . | CASSRQGNEPLHF | TGTGCCAGCTCAAGGCAGGGAAATGAACCCCTCCACTTT
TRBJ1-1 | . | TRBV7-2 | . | CASSSLGGDTEAFF | TGTGCCAGCAGCTCCCTAGGGGGGGACACTGAAGCTTTCTTT
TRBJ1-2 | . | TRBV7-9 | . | CASSLAGPNYGYTF | TGTGCCAGCAGCTTAGCGGGGCCTAACTATGGCTACACCTTC
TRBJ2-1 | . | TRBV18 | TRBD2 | CASSPVGLAGGRDEQFF | TGTGCCAGCTCACCCGTGGGACTAGCGGGAGGACGGGATGAGCAGTTCTTC
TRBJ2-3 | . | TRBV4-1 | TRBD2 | CASSQDGREGDTQYF | TGCGCCAGCAGCCAAGATGGGCGGGAGGGCGATACGCAGTATTTT
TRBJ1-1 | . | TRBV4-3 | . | CASSQEERTGAFF | TGCGCCAGCAGCCAAGAAGAGAGGACTGGAGCTTTCTTT
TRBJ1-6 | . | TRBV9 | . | CASSAGFGRLESPLHF | TGTGCCAGCAGCGCGGGGTTCGGACGTTTGGAATCACCCCTCCACTTT
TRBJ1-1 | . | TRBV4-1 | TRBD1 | CASSQVLTGGYTEAFF | TGCGCCAGCAGCCAAGTCCTGACAGGGGGATACACTGAAGCTTTCTTT
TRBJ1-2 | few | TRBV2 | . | CARSRQVDYGYTF | TGTGCCAGGTCCAGACAGGTAGACTATGGCTACACCTTC
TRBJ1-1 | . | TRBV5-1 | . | CASSPGGGNTEAFF | TGCGCCAGCAGCCCCGGCGGAGGGAACACTGAAGCTTTCTTT
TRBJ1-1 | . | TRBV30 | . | CAWSKISAGGRLAFF | TGTGCCTGGAGCAAAATCTCCGCGGGTGGTAGGCTGGCTTTCTTT
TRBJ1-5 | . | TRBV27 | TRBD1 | CASSLLTSQGAGNQPQHF | TGTGCCAGCAGTTTACTAACCTCTCAGGGGGCGGGTAATCAGCCCCAGCATTTT
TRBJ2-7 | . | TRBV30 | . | CAWSVNRYEQYF | TGTGCCTGGAGTGTAAACAGATACGAGCAGTACTTC
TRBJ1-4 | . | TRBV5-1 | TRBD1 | CASSWTGATNEKLFF | TGCGCCAGCAGCTGGACAGGGGCAACTAATGAAAAACTGTTTTTT
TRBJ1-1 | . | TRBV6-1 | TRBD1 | CASSLDRANTEAFF | TGTGCCAGCAGTTTGGACAGGGCGAACACTGAAGCTTTCTTT
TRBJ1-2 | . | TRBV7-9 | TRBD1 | CASSLPTGTGEGTGYTF | TGTGCCAGCAGCTTACCTACCGGGACAGGGGAAGGTACTGGCTACACCTTC
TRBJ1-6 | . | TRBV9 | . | CASSVDDYSYNSPLHF | TGTGCCAGCAGCGTAGATGACTACTCCTATAATTCACCCCTCCACTTT
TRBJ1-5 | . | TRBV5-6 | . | CASSSRGGRYSNQPQHF | TGTGCCAGCAGCTCGAGGGGGGGTCGATATAGCAATCAGCCCCAGCATTTT
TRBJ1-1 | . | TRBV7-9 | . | CASSLPVNTEAFF | TGTGCCAGCAGCTTACCGGTAAACACTGAAGCTTTCTTT
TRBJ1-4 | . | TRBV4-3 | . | CASSRAGDNEKLFF | TGCGCCAGCAGCCGAGCGGGGGATAATGAAAAACTGTTTTTT
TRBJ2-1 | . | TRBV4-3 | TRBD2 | CASSQVLELAGGRNEQFF | TGCGCCAGCAGCCAAGTACTTGAACTAGCGGGAGGTCGCAATGAGCAGTTCTTC
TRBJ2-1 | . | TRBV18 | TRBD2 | CASSPGSGLAGLPNEQFF | TGTGCCAGCTCACCAGGGTCAGGACTAGCGGGGCTCCCCAATGAGCAGTTCTTC
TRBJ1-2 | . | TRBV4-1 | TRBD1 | CASSQTGSNYGYTF | TGCGCCAGCAGCCAGACAGGGTCTAACTATGGCTACACCTTC
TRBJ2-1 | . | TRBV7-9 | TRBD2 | CASTFGGGAINNEQFF | TGTGCCAGCACCTTCGGCGGGGGGGCTATTAACAATGAGCAGTTCTTC
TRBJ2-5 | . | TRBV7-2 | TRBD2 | CASSRTSGSRETQYF | TGTGCCAGCAGCCGGACTAGCGGGAGCCGAGAGACCCAGTACTTC
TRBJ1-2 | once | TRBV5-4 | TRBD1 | CASSLGGQTNYGYTF | TGTGCCAGCAGCTTGGGGGGACAGACTAACTATGGCTACACCTTC
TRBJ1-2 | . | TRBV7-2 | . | CASSLVPLRDYGYTF | TGTGCCAGCAGCTTAGTACCCCTTCGGGACTATGGCTACACCTTC
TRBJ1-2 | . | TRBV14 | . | CASSQGPRDGYTF | TGTGCCAGCAGCCAAGGGCCGAGGGATGGCTACACCTTC
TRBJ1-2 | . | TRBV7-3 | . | CASSLMGRGSRDGYTF | TGTGCCAGCAGCTTAATGGGTCGGGGTTCTAGGGATGGCTACACCTTC
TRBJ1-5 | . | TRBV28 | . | CASSYSNQPQHF | TGTGCCAGCAGCTATAGCAATCAGCCCCAGCATTTT
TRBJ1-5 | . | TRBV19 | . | CASSVGGIMDSNQPQHF | TGTGCCAGTAGTGTCGGAGGGATTATGGATAGCAATCAGCCCCAGCATTTT
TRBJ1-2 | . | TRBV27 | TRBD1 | CASSSTGARYGYTF | TGTGCCAGCAGTTCGACAGGGGCTCGGTATGGCTACACCTTC
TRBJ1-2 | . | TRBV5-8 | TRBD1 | CASSAGTGAGGYTF | TGTGCCAGCAGCGCCGGGACAGGGGCGGGGGGCTACACCTTC
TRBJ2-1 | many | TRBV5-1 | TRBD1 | CASSLTWDSNEQFF | TGCGCCAGCAGCTTGACTTGGGACAGCAATGAGCAGTTCTTC
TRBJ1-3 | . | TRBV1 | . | CTSSHFDRPGNTIYF | TGCACCAGCAGCCATTTCGACAGGCCTGGAAACACCATATATTTT
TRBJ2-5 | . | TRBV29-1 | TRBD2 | CSVVLADGQETQYF | TGCAGCGTTGTTCTAGCGGATGGCCAAGAGACCCAGTACTTC
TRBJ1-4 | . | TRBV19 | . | CASSIFTGKNEKLFF | TGTGCCAGTAGTATATTTACAGGAAAAAATGAAAAACTGTTTTTT
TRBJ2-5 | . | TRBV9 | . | CAMVDNRHRETQYF | TGTGCCATGGTGGACAACCGGCACCGCGAGACCCAGTACTTC
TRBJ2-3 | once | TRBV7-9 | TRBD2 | CASSPSGGSDTQYF | TGTGCCAGCAGCCCCAGCGGGGGGTCAGATACGCAGTATTTT
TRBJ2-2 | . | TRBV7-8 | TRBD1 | CASSLRDSRSGELFF | TGTGCCAGCAGCCTCCGGGACAGTCGGTCCGGGGAGCTGTTTTTT
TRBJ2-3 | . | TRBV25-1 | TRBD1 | CATQTGTGSDTQYF | TGTGCCACTCAAACCGGGACAGGGTCAGATACGCAGTATTTT
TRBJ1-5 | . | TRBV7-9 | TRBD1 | CASSSTHTDRGFQPQHF | TGTGCCAGCAGCTCTACACACACAGACAGGGGATTTCAGCCCCAGCATTTT
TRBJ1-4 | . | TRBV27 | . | CASSLLPLTSDEKLFF | TGTGCCAGCAGTTTACTCCCTTTGACTTCTGATGAAAAACTGTTTTTT
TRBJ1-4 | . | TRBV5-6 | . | CASSLGSRTVFTTNEKLFF | TGTGCCAGCAGCCTGGGATCCCGGACAGTCTTCACAACTAATGAAAAACTGTTTTTT
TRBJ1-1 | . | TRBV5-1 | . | CASSLERPGTEAFF | TGCGCCAGCAGCTTGGAGAGGCCCGGCACTGAAGCTTTCTTT
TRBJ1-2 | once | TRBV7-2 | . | CASSAGPGTSYTF | TGTGCCAGCAGCGCAGGGCCAGGGACAAGCTACACCTTC
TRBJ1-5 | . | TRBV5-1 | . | CASSLDPDQPQHF | TGCGCCAGCAGCTTGGACCCGGATCAGCCCCAGCATTTT
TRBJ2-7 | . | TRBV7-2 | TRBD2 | CASSLEAGFGEQYF | TGTGCCAGCAGCTTAGAAGCGGGGTTTGGGGAGCAGTACTTC
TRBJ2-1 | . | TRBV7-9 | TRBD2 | CASSTGGALAGGPGLFF | TGTGCCAGCAGCACCGGCGGGGCACTAGCGGGAGGGCCAGGTCTGTTCTTC
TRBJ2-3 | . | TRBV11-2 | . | CASSLEPTGNTQYF | TGTGCCAGCAGCTTGGAGCCCACAGGGAATACGCAGTATTTT
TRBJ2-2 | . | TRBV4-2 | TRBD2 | CASSQAPGLAGPNTGELFF | TGTGCCAGCAGCCAAGCCCCGGGACTAGCGGGCCCGAACACCGGGGAGCTGTTTTTT
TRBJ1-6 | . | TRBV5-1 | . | CASRVDGDRWSDNSPLHF | TGCGCCAGCAGGGTCGACGGGGATAGGTGGTCGGATAATTCACCCCTCCACTTT
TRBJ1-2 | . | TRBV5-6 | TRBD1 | CASSPDRGGPNYGYTF | TGTGCCAGCAGCCCGGACAGGGGTGGTCCTAACTATGGCTACACCTTC